These T cell receptor beta chains were read from a single sample in a study of T cell repertoires in cytomegalovirus infection. From the reads, TCRdb called clonotypes with MiXCR, one entry per CDR3 protein. The sample records around 530,000 distinct CDR3 sequences, around 27% being singletons. The sequenced material came from PBMCs. These receptors originate from a human donor in good health (CMV status not recorded). Some clones in this sample may be carry-over from other donors' samples. Both conserved end residues are part of each CDR3. The order of the fields is V gene, clone size, J gene, D gene, CDR3 DNA, CDR3 protein. The D gene is left open where the match is weak. Where a row states a size, it is once, few, many or the class of an expanded clone; other rows omit it.

TRBV7-6,many,TRBJ2-1,TRBD2,TGTGCCAGCAGCTCGACTAGCGGGAAGTACAATGAGCAGTTCTTC,CASSSTSGKYNEQFF
TRBV5-1,-,TRBJ2-7,-,TGCGCCAGCACTTGGGGGAGTAACCCCCACGAGCAGTACTTC,CASTWGSNPHEQYF
TRBV7-9,-,TRBJ2-3,-,TGTGCCAGCAGCCCTCCCTTGGGGCGCTCCCCATTGGATACGCAGTATTTT,CASSPPLGRSPLDTQYF
TRBV7-2,many,TRBJ1-3,TRBD1,TGTGCCAGCAGCTCGCCCCGGGACAGCTCTGGAAACACCATATATTTT,CASSSPRDSSGNTIYF
TRBV28,-,TRBJ1-1,-,TGTGCCAGCAGTTTTGGACACGGTCGGGCTTTCTTT,CASSFGHGRAFF
TRBV7-9,once,TRBJ2-4,-,TGTGCCAGCAGCCTGGTGGTAGCGGAAGCCAAAAACATTCAGTACTTC,CASSLVVAEAKNIQYF
TRBV6-5,few,TRBJ2-3,-,TGTGCCGGGGCCCCAGATACGCAGTATTTT,CAGAPDTQYF
TRBV28,once,TRBJ2-6,TRBD2,TGTGCCAGCAGCGGGACTAGCGGGACTACTGGGGCCAACGTCCTGACTTTC,CASSGTSGTTGANVLTF
TRBV18,-,TRBJ2-1,TRBD2,TGTGCCAGCTCACCACTTCTAGGGACTAGCAGCGGGGGCTCCTACAATGAGCAGTTCTTC,CASSPLLGTSSGGSYNEQFF
TRBV6-2/TRBV6-3,-,TRBJ1-2,TRBD1,TGTGCCAGCACCTTAGAGGGACAGGGATCCTATGGCTACACCTTC,CASTLEGQGSYGYTF
TRBV7-9,many,TRBJ2-5,TRBD2,TGTGCCAGCAGCTTAGGAGCAGGGAGGGGACAAGAGACCCAGTACTTC,CASSLGAGRGQETQYF
TRBV7-9,many,TRBJ1-4,TRBD1,TGTGCCAGCAGCTTAGAGGGACAGGATAATGAAAAACTGTTTTTT,CASSLEGQDNEKLFF
TRBV20-1,once,TRBJ2-7,-,TGCAGTGCGCGGACCGACGAGGTCTACGAGCAGTACTTC,CSARTDEVYEQYF
TRBV29-1,-,TRBJ2-1,-,TGCAGCGTTGAAATCAGCAGGGTTGAGCAGTTCTTC,CSVEISRVEQFF
TRBV19,-,TRBJ1-2,TRBD1,TGTGCCAGTATTAGCCGGGACAGGGCCTATGGCTACACCTTC,CASISRDRAYGYTF
TRBV7-2,many,TRBJ2-5,TRBD1,TGTGCCAGCAGCTGGGACAGGGTGTTGGAGACCCAGTACTTC,CASSWDRVLETQYF
TRBV11-3,-,TRBJ2-2,-,TGTGCCAGCAGGCGGACAGCCAACACCGGGGAGCTGTTTTTT,CASRRTANTGELFF
TRBV6-1,-,TRBJ1-1,TRBD1,TGTGCCAGCAGTGAGGGCCCAGGGGGGACCACTGAAGCTTTCTTT,CASSEGPGGTTEAFF
TRBV2,few,TRBJ2-4,-,TGTGCCAGCAGTGAGAGGGCACACATTCAGTACTTC,CASSERAHIQYF
TRBV7-2,few,TRBJ2-3,-,TGTGCCAGCAGCTCCCGGCTGGGAACAGATACGCAGTATTTT,CASSSRLGTDTQYF
TRBV25-1,-,TRBJ1-1,-,TGTGCCAGCAGTGAATCAGGGGTGAACACTGAAGCCTTCTTT,CASSESGVNTEAFF
TRBV7-9,many,TRBJ2-5,TRBD1,TGTGCCAGCAGCTCAACCACAGGGGGCAGGCAAGAGACCCAGTACTTC,CASSSTTGGRQETQYF
TRBV7-8,-,TRBJ1-1,TRBD1,TGTGCCAGCAGCCCGACCGCGGACAGGGTAGCTGAAGCTTTCTTT,CASSPTADRVAEAFF
TRBV7-2,-,TRBJ2-1,TRBD2,TGTGCCAGCAGCCTGACTAGCGGGTTGCAGTTCTTC,CASSLTSGLQFF
TRBV12-3/TRBV12-4,-,TRBJ2-6,TRBD1,TGTGCCAGCAGTCGCCGACAGGGGTCTGGGGCCAACGTCCTGACTTTC,CASSRRQGSGANVLTF
TRBV6-5,few,TRBJ1-6,-,TGTGCCAGCAGTTACTCGAGACGGCTGGCACCCCTCCACTTT,CASSYSRRLAPLHF
TRBV11-2,many,TRBJ2-5,TRBD2,TGTGCCAGCAGCCCCGGACTAGTCGAGACCCAGTACTTC,CASSPGLVETQYF
TRBV6-2/TRBV6-3,-,TRBJ2-2,-,TGTGCCAGCGGAGGACAACAGGAGGCCGGGGAGCTGTTTTTT,CASGGQQEAGELFF
TRBV7-9,few,TRBJ2-7,-,TGTGCCAGCAGCTTCCCAGGACGGGACGAGCAGTACTTC,CASSFPGRDEQYF
TRBV19,-,TRBJ2-7,-,TGTGCCAGTAGTATGAACAGATACTACGAGCAGTACTTC,CASSMNRYYEQYF
TRBV7-6,many,TRBJ2-2,-,TGTGCCAGCAGCTCGGAAAGGGGAGAGGAGCTGTTTTTT,CASSSERGEELFF
TRBV12-3/TRBV12-4,-,TRBJ1-1,-,TGTGCCAGCAGTTTATTAGAAAAAGCTTTCTTT,CASSLLEKAFF
TRBV6-2/TRBV6-3,-,TRBJ2-2,-,TGTGCCAGCAGTTACCGGGGGCTGTACACCGGGGAGCTGTTTTTT,CASSYRGLYTGELFF
TRBV6-2/TRBV6-3,-,TRBJ2-7,-,TGTGCCAGCAGTTTCTCCGTGAGCTCCTACGAGCAGTACTTC,CASSFSVSSYEQYF
TRBV4-3,-,TRBJ2-1,-,TGCGCCAGCAGCCCGATTACCCTCGGAGGCGAGCAGTTCTTC,CASSPITLGGEQFF
TRBV5-1,few,TRBJ2-7,TRBD2,TGCGCCAGCAGCTTGAGAAGCGGGAGCTCCTACGAGCAGTACTTC,CASSLRSGSSYEQYF
TRBV5-4,few,TRBJ2-1,TRBD2,TGTGCCAGCAGCACGGGACTAGCGGGAACCGATGAGCAGTTCTTC,CASSTGLAGTDEQFF
TRBV12-3/TRBV12-4,-,TRBJ1-4,TRBD1,TGTGCCAGCAGACTCGCCGGGGGGACAGGGTTCGCAAAACTGTTTTTT,CASRLAGGTGFAKLFF
TRBV6-1,few,TRBJ2-7,TRBD2,TGTGCCAGCACCCGCCCGGGGGGATCCGAGCAGTACTTC,CASTRPGGSEQYF
TRBV7-2,many,TRBJ2-3,-,TGTGCCAGCAGCGTGGGGGTGGATACGCAGTATTTT,CASSVGVDTQYF
TRBV11-2,-,TRBJ1-5,-,TGTGCCAGCAGCTTTGGGGTAATGGGAAGCAATCAGCCCCAGCATTTT,CASSFGVMGSNQPQHF
TRBV28,few,TRBJ2-1,-,TGTGCCAGCAGAAGCCGGGTCTGGCAGTTCTTC,CASRSRVWQFF
TRBV28,few,TRBJ1-5,-,TGTGCCAGCAGTCAGACCTGGGGTAATCAGCCCCAGCATTTT,CASSQTWGNQPQHF
TRBV20-1,few,TRBJ2-4,TRBD2,TGCAGTGCTTGGACTAGCGGGAGACCCAAAAACATTCAGTACTTC,CSAWTSGRPKNIQYF
TRBV6-2/TRBV6-3,-,TRBJ2-5,TRBD2,TGTGCCAGCAGTACCCCCGCGGGAGCAGAGACCCAGTACTTC,CASSTPAGAETQYF
TRBV12-3/TRBV12-4,-,TRBJ2-1,-,TGTGCCAGCAGTTTTACAGCCTACAATGAGCAGTTCTTC,CASSFTAYNEQFF